This T cell receptor (beta chain) appears in the sequencing data of a study of T cells in Graves' hyperthyroidism and ophthalmopathy. Study-wide results and limits: The model's output predicted ophthalmopathy at a median of about 5.9 months prior to onset.

Amplification targeted TCR beta CDR3 regions from RNA transcripts. HTBI primers were employed in a first-round RT-PCR of the TCR CDR3. TCRdb processed the multiplex PCR reads anew with MiXCR; each CDR3 protein has one entry. Among some 500,000 distinct CDR3 sequences listed, approximately 25% were seen once. The table lists this clonotype with many counts. What it binds is not known. The sequencing input was blood. The sequence derives from a woman under 40 with Graves' ophthalmopathy.

Here the CDR3 reads CASSYDTEAFF. CDR3 bases: TGTGCCAGCAGTTACGATACTGAAGCTTTCTTT. This chain uses TRBV6-5 with TRBJ1-1, with D hard to call. Trimming shortened V by 2 bases and J by 5 bases, and 3 bases separated the two germline ends. This CDR3 region has 11 residues. The germline CDR1 and CDR2 sequences are MNHEY and SVGAGI.